This T cell receptor (beta chain) originates from a study of cytomegalovirus exposure and HLA in healthy donors. General observations from the study: Earlier analysis yielded a pattern in which most TCR beta V segments were productive about 90% or about 30% of the time. It was reported that TCR beta sequences correctly inferred the HLA-A and HLA-B alleles for most subjects.

Turning to this clone: The antigen remains undetermined.

PCR employed 60 Vbeta and 13 Jbeta primers. Some clones are missing from TCRdb's copy, which holds only in-frame ones; the method was immunoSEQ multiplex PCR. The profile shows nearly 65,000 clones, roughly 67% of them singletons. In germline, CDR1 is SGHDT, CDR2 YYEEEE. CDR3 length: 16 amino acids. The V and J ends lost 4 bases and 2 bases respectively, with 16 bases between them. The specimen was PBMCs. The chain joins TRBV5-6 to TRBJ1-3; TRBD1 might be the D (6 bases). The clonotype originates from a man aged 45-65 years in good health and CMV-seronegative. The CDR3 region has the DNA TGTGCCAGCAGCCCTAGGGGGGGATTTGCTGGAAACACCATATATTTT. It codes for CASSPRGGFAGNTIYF.